These 27 T cell receptor beta chains were sequenced from one sample in a study. TCRdb ran MiXCR on the RT-PCR reads and lists one entry per CDR3 protein. The repertoire includes about 700,000 distinct CDR3 sequences, 11% to 15% of them detected once, and 3.6% sits in the top ten. The sequencing input was memory CD4+ T cells from blood. The receptor set was obtained from a female donor in good health, serving as a healthy control.

The table lists this clonotype with a few counts. The gene calls are TRBV11-2 and TRBJ2-7; the match to TRBD2 covers 9 bases. Trimming at V came to 8 bases and at J to 0 bases, leaving 8 bases not matched to a gene. The CDR3 contains 15 residues. Germline V CDR1 and CDR2: SGHAT, FQNNGV. The CDR3 here is CASGSGGTYSYEQYF. In DNA, the CDR3 is TGTGCCAGCGGGAGCGGGGGGACCTACTCCTACGAGCAGTACTTC.

This clonotype was observed at least ten times. This chain uses TRBV10-3 with TRBJ1-6; TRBD1 agrees at 7 bases. Germline V gene data show CDR1 as ENHRY and CDR2 as SYGVKD. The V and J ends lost 8 bases and 7 bases, in that order; junction bases with no gene match: 8. The CDR3 is 14 amino acids. The CDR3 DNA follows: TGTGCCATCCAGGGGGGGGGGCAGAATTCACCCCTCCACTTT. This sequence encodes CAIQGGGQNSPLHF.

This rearrangement joins TRBV27 to TRBJ2-7, with TRBD2 identical over 11 bases. The J segment lost 6 bases and the V segment lost 3 bases, leaving 7 bases of the junction unmatched. The germline gives CDR1 MNHEY, CDR2 SMNVEV (reference sequence). This CDR3 region has 15 residues. The DNA of the CDR3 is TGTGCCAGCAGTTTTAGACGGCTAGCGGGAGGCGAGCAGTACTTC. It encodes CASSFRRLAGGEQYF.

This clonotype was detected many times. CDR3 DNA sequence: TGTGCCAGCAGCCCAAGACTACAAGAGACCCAGTACTTC. This translates into CASSPRLQETQYF. This chain uses TRBV28 with TRBJ2-5, with D tentatively TRBD2 (5 bases). With 6 bases removed from V and 2 bases from J, the gap between germline ends came to 10 bases. The CDR3 covers 13 residues. Germline lookup yields CDR1 MDHEN and CDR2 SYDVKM.

This CDR3 is CAGAVVTDTQYF. CDR3 bases: TGTGCCGGCGCAGTGGTTACAGATACGCAGTATTTT. The chain carries TRBV7-9 and TRBJ2-3; D not resolved. CDR3 length equals 12 residues. The germline V gene has CDR1 SEHNR and CDR2 FQNEAQ (reference sequence). Trimming pared 11 bases from V and 3 bases from J, leaving 12 bases between.

The rearrangement joins TRBV20-1 to TRBJ1-5; 7 bases are shared with TRBD1. Losses at the gene ends were 6 bases for V and 4 bases for J; bases not matched to a gene: 6. This CDR3 has 13 amino acids. The germline V gene has CDR1 DFQATT and CDR2 SNEGSKA (reference sequence). CDR3 residues: CSAVGQRNQPQHF. The CDR3 DNA sequence: TGCAGTGCAGTGGGACAGCGGAATCAGCCCCAGCATTTT.

This clonotype has more than one count but fewer than ten. The chain combines TRBV20-1 with TRBJ1-2; perhaps TRBD1 as D (6 bases). Germline V gene data show CDR1 as DFQATT and CDR2 as SNEGSKA (reference sequence). V lost 0 bases to trimming and J lost 1 base, with 12 bases between them. The CDR3 contains 15 residues. The CDR3 protein is CSAREKDRNNYGYTF. CDR3 DNA: TGCAGTGCTAGAGAGAAGGACAGAAATAACTATGGCTACACCTTC.

V usage is TRBV10-3 and J usage is TRBJ2-7; weak D call: TRBD2 (7 bases). The CDR3 contains 16 residues. The V end lost 4 bases, the J end lost 4 bases, and 20 bases lay between the germline ends. Germline loops: CDR1 ENHRY, CDR2 SYGVKD. The CDR3 region has the DNA TGTGCCATCAGTGTCCCCAAGGGGGGGGCGCTTTACGAGCAGTACTTC. It specifies CAISVPKGGALYEQYF.

The chain carries TRBV4-3 and TRBJ2-6; D not certain. V lost 4 bases and J lost 0, with 13 bases in between. Germline V lookup: CDR1 LGHNA, CDR2 YSLEER. The CDR3 length is 17 residues. This CDR3 reads CASSLTFTSSGANVLTF. The CDR3 DNA reads as TGCGCCAGCAGCCTGACCTTTACCTCCTCTGGGGCCAACGTCCTGACTTTC.

Note on this clonotype: At one end the junction does not follow the germline gene, possibly because of a read error. The DNA for the CDR3 is TGTGCTAGCAGTTGGACAGTCACCGGGGAGCTGTTTTTT. Translating gives CASSWTVTGELFF. The chain joins TRBV7-7 to TRBJ2-2, with D possibly matching TRBD1 (6 bases). From germline, CDR1 is SSHAT and CDR2 FNYEAQ (reference sequence). The CDR3 contains 13 residues.

The sample holds many counts of this clonotype. J is TRBJ2-2 and V is TRBV5-5; no reliable D call. The CDR3 totals 12 residues. Germline loops: CDR1 SGHKS, CDR2 YYEKEE (reference sequence). Trimming took 0 bases from V and 7 from J, leaving 4 bases between them. The CDR3 sequence: CASSLDYGELFF. DNA for the CDR3: TGTGCCAGCAGCTTGGATTACGGGGAGCTGTTTTTT.

This clonotype came up many times. This rearrangement joins TRBV5-6 to TRBJ2-1; perhaps TRBD2 as D (6 bases). The germline CDR1 and CDR2 sequences are SGHDT and YYEEEE. This CDR3 comprises 14 residues. V lost 4 bases and J lost 7, with 15 bases in between. The CDR3 DNA reads as TGTGCCAGCAGCCTATTCCTAGCGAATAATGAGCAGTTCTTC. This gives the protein CASSLFLANNEQFF.

This clonotype has just a few counts. The rearrangement links TRBV7-2 to TRBJ2-7, with a tentative D call TRBD1 (6 bases). The CDR3 spans 17 residues. The V end was cut by 4 bases, the J end by 5 bases, with 24 bases between. CDR1 is SGHTA and CDR2 is FQGNSA in the germline V gene. In nucleotides, the CDR3 is TGTGCCAGCAGCTCCCCAACAGGGCTGAGGGACATCAACGAGCAGTACTTC. This gives the protein CASSSPTGLRDINEQYF.

This clonotype came up a few times. The chain combines TRBV24-1 with TRBJ2-3, with TRBD2 matching over 9 bases. Germline V gene lookup returns CDR1 KGHDR and CDR2 SFDVKD. V lost 7 bases, J lost 5 bases, and 6 bases stayed unmatched. The CDR3 is 14 amino acids. The CDR3 loop reads CATRGGRVVDTQYF. DNA for the CDR3: TGTGCCACCAGAGGCGGGAGGGTTGTAGATACGCAGTATTTT.

This clonotype was seen repeatedly, ten times or more. The chain employs TRBV11-2 and TRBJ2-1; 9 bases fit TRBD2. In germline, CDR1 is SGHAT, CDR2 FQNNGV. The trim removed 6 bases at V and 7 bases at J, leaving 22 bases unmatched. This CDR3 region has 19 residues. CDR3: CASRLVVTSGRRRGNEQFF. CDR3 coding DNA: TGTGCCAGCAGGCTCGTAGTGACTAGCGGCAGAAGGAGAGGGAATGAGCAGTTCTTC.

The chain employs TRBV24-1 and TRBJ2-5, with 11 positions matching TRBD2. Trimming at V came to 0 bases and at J to 1 base, leaving 6 bases not matched to a gene. CDR1 KGHDR and CDR2 SFDVKD come from the germline V gene. The CDR3 has 18 residues. DNA of the CDR3: TGTGCCACCAGTGATTTGTATGAGACTAGCGGGGCCCAAGAGACCCAGTACTTC. Amino acid sequence: CATSDLYETSGAQETQYF.

This clonotype was seen at least ten times. The CDR3 coding sequence is TGTGCCAGCAGTTCAGGGGGTGTTGGCACAGATACGCAGTATTTT. Its protein product is CASSSGGVGTDTQYF. The V and J genes are TRBV27 and TRBJ2-3; 7 nucleotides agree with TRBD1. The germline CDR1 and CDR2 sequences are MNHEY and SMNVEV (reference sequence). The CDR3 extends over 15 amino acids. The V and J ends lost 4 bases and 1 base, in that order; junction bases with no gene match: 5.

This clonotype appeared many times. The rearrangement uses TRBV7-3 and TRBJ2-3, with 8 bases that match TRBD1. This CDR3 is built from 15 residues. V lost 3 bases to trimming and J lost 6 bases; unmatched junction nucleotides: 8. The germline V gene encodes CDR1 SGHTA and CDR2 FQGTGA. CDR3 sequence: CASSFGQGPLDTQYF. Here the CDR3 DNA reads TGTGCCAGCAGCTTTGGACAGGGCCCTTTGGATACGCAGTATTTT.

V and J are TRBV7-2 and TRBJ1-2; 8 bases match TRBD1. Germline V gene lookup returns CDR1 SGHTA and CDR2 FQGNSA. The CDR3 is 13 amino acids. The trim removed 1 base at V and 13 bases at J, leaving 8 bases unmatched. DNA for the CDR3: TGTGCCAGCAGCTTAGGGAGGACAGGGATTAGCACCTTC. Encoded protein: CASSLGRTGISTF.

The chain couples TRBV11-2 to TRBJ2-2; weak D call: TRBD2 (6 bases). Trimming cost V 3 bases and J 1 base, with 12 bases left between them. The CDR3 length is 16 residues. The germline V gene encodes CDR1 SGHAT and CDR2 FQNNGV. Here the CDR3 DNA reads TGTGCCAGCAGCTTGGCTACTAGCAGGAACACCGGGGAGCTGTTTTTT. Its translation is CASSLATSRNTGELFF.

This clonotype was seen a few times. J is TRBJ2-5 and V is TRBV7-8; D ambiguous. The CDR3 is made up of 15 amino acids. The germline gives CDR1 SGHVS, CDR2 FQNEAQ. Trimming removed 1 base at V and 2 bases at J, with 11 bases between. The CDR3, as DNA: TGTGCCAGCAGCTTAGTTTTCGGCACACAAGAGACCCAGTACTTC. Encoded protein: CASSLVFGTQETQYF.

Comment on this clonotype: This may be a read error: a much more frequent sequence differs by one nucleotide. The chain is built from TRBV10-2 and TRBJ2-2, with D hard to call. CDR3 size: 15 residues. Deletions cut 2 bases from V and 2 bases from J, with 9 bases between. Germline V CDR1 and CDR2: WSHSY, SAAADI. As DNA, the CDR3 is TGCGCCAGCAGTGAGGCGCAGAGTAACACCGGGGAGCTGTTTTTT. It encodes CASSEAQSNTGELFF.

This clonotype was counted between two and nine times. This chain connects TRBV6-5 to TRBJ2-7; D is undetermined. V was shortened by 8 bases and J by 1 base, with 18 bases between the two germline ends. Germline V lookup: CDR1 MNHEY, CDR2 SVGAGI. There are 15 residues in the CDR3. As DNA, the CDR3 is TGTGCCAGCCGCTGGGCCGGGCGCGAATCCTACGAGCAGTACTTC. It yields the protein CASRWAGRESYEQYF.

V and J are TRBV4-1 and TRBJ2-5; D unresolved. V dropped 4 bases and J dropped 5 bases, with 11 bases sitting between them. The germline V gene encodes CDR1 MGHRA and CDR2 YSYEKL. This CDR3 contains 13 residues. In DNA form, the CDR3 reads TGCGCCAGCAGCCCCATCATGGAGGAGACCCAGTACTTC. It translates to CASSPIMEETQYF.

This clonotype was seen a handful of times. The chain carries TRBV10-3 and TRBJ2-7, with TRBD1 identical over 10 bases. Germline V CDR1 and CDR2: ENHRY, SYGVKD. This CDR3 spans 13 amino acids. The ends lost 5 bases at V and 5 bases at J; junction bases unmatched: 3. DNA for the CDR3: TGTGCCATCAGTACCGGGACAGGGGACGAGCAGTACTTC. It specifies CAISTGTGDEQYF.

This clonotype was observed at least ten times. The chain joins TRBV7-8 to TRBJ2-7; possibly TRBD1 or TRBD2 for D (5 bases each). This CDR3 is 13 amino acids long. Germline assignment: CDR1 SGHVS and CDR2 FQNEAQ. The V end lost 1 base, the J end lost 5 bases, and 9 bases lay between the germline ends. CDR3 loop: CASSLDLGDEQYF. The DNA for the CDR3 is TGTGCCAGCAGCTTAGATCTGGGGGACGAGCAGTACTTC.

The CDR3 is CASSLQGSVRTDTQYF. CDR3 coding DNA: TGTGCCAGCAGTTTACAAGGGAGTGTCCGCACAGATACGCAGTATTTT. V and J are TRBV27 and TRBJ2-3; D perhaps matches TRBD2 (5 bases). The CDR3 consists of 16 residues. Germline V gene sequence: CDR1 MNHEY, CDR2 SMNVEV (reference sequence). Trimming removed 2 bases at V and 1 base at J, with 13 bases between.